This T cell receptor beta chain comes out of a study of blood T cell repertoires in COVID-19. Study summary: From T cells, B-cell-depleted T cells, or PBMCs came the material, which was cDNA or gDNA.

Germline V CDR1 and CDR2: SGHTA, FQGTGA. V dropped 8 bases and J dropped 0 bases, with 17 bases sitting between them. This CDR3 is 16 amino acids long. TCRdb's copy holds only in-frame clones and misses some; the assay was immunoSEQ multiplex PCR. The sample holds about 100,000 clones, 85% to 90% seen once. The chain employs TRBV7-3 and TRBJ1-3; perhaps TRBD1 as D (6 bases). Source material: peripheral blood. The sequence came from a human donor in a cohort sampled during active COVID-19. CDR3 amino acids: CASCLHTGCSGNTIYF. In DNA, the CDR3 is TGTGCCAGCTGCCTCCATACAGGGTGCTCTGGAAACACCATATATTTT.